This TCR beta chain was identified in a study of Ad26.COV2.S vaccination and SARS-CoV-2 variants. Remarks on this clone: Its antigen remains unidentified.

Assay: immunoSEQ multiplex PCR; the TCRdb copy retains only in-frame clones and omits some. The table includes roughly 500,000 clones, approximately 89% detected once. Treatment meaning: 19 received Ad26.COV2.S at low or high dose, single or two shots; roughly five received placebo; per-sample allocation not given. Collection of samples fell on day 63 after the first vaccine or placebo injection. The vaccine delivered Wuhan-strain SARS-CoV-2 spike through an Ad26 vector. Germline CDR1 and CDR2: MNHEY and SVGEGT. Trimming at V came to 6 bases and at J to 1 base, leaving 5 bases not matched to a gene. CDR3 size: 15 residues. General study results and limits: Spike-specific CD8+ and CD4+ T cell responses reportedly showed substantial breadth after vaccination.

The sample here was peripheral blood, taken in a trial of Ad26.COV2.S vaccine versus placebo. The rearrangement links TRBV6-2 or TRBV6-3 to TRBJ2-3; 9 bases line up with TRBD1. The TCR sequence derives from a person aged 18-60 years who received the Ad26.COV2.S COVID-19 vaccine or a placebo. CDR3 nucleotide sequence: TGTGCCAGCAGCCACAGGGGGCGAGGCACAGATACGCAGTATTTT. Its translation: CASSHRGRGTDTQYF.